This T cell receptor beta chain appears in the sequencing data of a study of shared clonotypes between healthy human individuals. Study-wide results and caveats: Exclusively blood specimens were collected; tissue repertoires likely differ.

CD45RO negativity and positive selection for CCR7 defined naive CD8 cells, a population that excluded terminally differentiated effector memory CD45RA+ cells. Notes on this clone: No antigen is known for it.

The genomic DNA of each subset was split evenly across several immunoSEQ plates. The repertoire was sequenced with immunoSEQ multiplex PCR; TCRdb's copy has only in-frame clones and lacks some. In the table there are some 2.1 million clones, about 95% of which are singletons. V was clipped by 2 bases and J by 6 bases; unmatched bases: 9. The CDR3 covers 15 residues. Germline CDR1 is MDHEN and CDR2 is SYDVKM. The rearrangement links TRBV28 to TRBJ2-5; 7 nucleotides agree with TRBD2. This receptor was obtained from a man younger than 35 in good health. The sample consisted of naive CD8+ T cells sorted from blood. CDR3 bases: TGTGCCAGCAGTTTAATGGGGGGGGGACGGAAGACCCAGTACTTC. Protein sequence: CASSLMGGGRKTQYF. The whole variable domain, filled in from reference TRBV28 and TRBJ2-5, reads DVKVTQSSRYLVKRTGEKVFLECVQDMDHENMFWYRQDPGLGLRLIYFSYDVKMKEKGDIPEGYSVSREKKERFSLILESASTNQTSMYLCASSLMGGGRKTQYFGPGTRLLVL.